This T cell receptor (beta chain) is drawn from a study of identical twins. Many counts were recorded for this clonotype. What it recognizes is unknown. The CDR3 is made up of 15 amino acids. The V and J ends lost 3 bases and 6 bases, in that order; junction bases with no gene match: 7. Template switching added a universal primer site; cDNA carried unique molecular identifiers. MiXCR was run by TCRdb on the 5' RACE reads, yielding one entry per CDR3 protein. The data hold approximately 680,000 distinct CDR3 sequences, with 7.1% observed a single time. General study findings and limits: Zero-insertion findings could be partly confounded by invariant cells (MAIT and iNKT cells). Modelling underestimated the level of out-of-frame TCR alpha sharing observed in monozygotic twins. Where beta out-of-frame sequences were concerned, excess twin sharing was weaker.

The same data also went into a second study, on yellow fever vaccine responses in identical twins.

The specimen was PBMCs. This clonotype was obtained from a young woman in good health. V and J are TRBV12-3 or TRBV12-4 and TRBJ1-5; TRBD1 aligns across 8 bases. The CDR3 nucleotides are TGTGCCAGCAGTTTGGCAGGGGGCTTGGGTCAGCCCCAGCATTTT. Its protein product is CASSLAGGLGQPQHF.